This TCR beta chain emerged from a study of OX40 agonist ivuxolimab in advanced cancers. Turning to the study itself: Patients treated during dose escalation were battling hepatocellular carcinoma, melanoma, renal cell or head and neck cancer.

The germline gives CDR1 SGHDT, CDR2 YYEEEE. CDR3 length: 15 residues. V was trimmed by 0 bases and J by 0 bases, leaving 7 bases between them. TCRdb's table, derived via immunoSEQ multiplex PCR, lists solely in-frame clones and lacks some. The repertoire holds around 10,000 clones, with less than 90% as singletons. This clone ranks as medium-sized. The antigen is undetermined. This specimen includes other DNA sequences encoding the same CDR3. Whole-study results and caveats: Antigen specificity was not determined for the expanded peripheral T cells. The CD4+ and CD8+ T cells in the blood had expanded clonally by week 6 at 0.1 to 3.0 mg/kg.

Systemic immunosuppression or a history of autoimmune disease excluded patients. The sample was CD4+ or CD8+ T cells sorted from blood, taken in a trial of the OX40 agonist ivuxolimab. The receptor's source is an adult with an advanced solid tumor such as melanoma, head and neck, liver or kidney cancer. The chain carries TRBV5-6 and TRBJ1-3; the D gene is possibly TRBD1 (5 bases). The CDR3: CASSLEGVSGNTIYF. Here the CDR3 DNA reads TGTGCCAGCAGCTTGGAAGGGGTCTCTGGAAACACCATATATTTT.